A single sample is the source of the 5 T cell receptor beta chains below, sequenced in a study of blood T cell repertoires in COVID-19. Sequencing used immunoSEQ multiplex PCR; TCRdb keeps in-frame clones, though not all of them. The sample records about 250,000 clones, roughly 85% being singletons. What was sequenced was PBMCs or T cells enriched from blood (not recorded which). These receptors were taken from a woman aged 50 to 65 with acute COVID-19.

The chain has TRBV7-2 and TRBJ1-1, with 7 bases aligning to TRBD1. Germline V lookup: CDR1 SGHTA, CDR2 FQGNSA. CDR3 length: 16 residues. J lost 1 base, V lost 3 bases, and 8 bases had no gene match. CDR3 protein: CASSLASQGPNTEAFF. CDR3 coding DNA: TGTGCCAGCAGCTTGGCCTCACAGGGGCCGAACACTGAAGCTTTCTTT. The variable domain in full, completed from reference TRBV7-2 and TRBJ1-1, reads GAGVSQSPSNKVTEKGKDVELRCDPISGHTALYWYRQSLGQGLEFLIYFQGNSAPDKSGLPSDRFSAERTGGSVSTLTIQRTQQEDSAVYLCASSLASQGPNTEAFFGQGTRLTVV.

This clone has only one observation. V and J are TRBV25-1 and TRBJ2-1; possibly TRBD2 for D (5 bases). V lost 3 bases and J lost 6, with 21 bases in between. Germline loops: CDR1 MGHDK, CDR2 SYGVNS. This CDR3 is 17 amino acids long. The CDR3 DNA reads TGTGCCAGCAGTGATGGTCGGTTCCCCCGGCTAGCCAATGAGCAGTTCTTC. Translating it yields CASSDGRFPRLANEQFF.

The V gene is TRBV5-4, the J gene TRBJ1-6; 7 bases line up with TRBD1. The CDR3 covers 14 residues. The trim removed 4 bases at V and 7 bases at J, leaving 5 bases unmatched. Germline V CDR1 and CDR2: SGHNT, YYREEE (reference sequence). The CDR3: CASSQDRLNSPLHF. For the CDR3, the DNA is TGTGCCAGCAGCCAGGACAGGTTAAATTCACCCCTCCACTTT.

The chain uses TRBV18 and TRBJ2-7; 7 positions agree with TRBD1. Germline V CDR1 and CDR2: KGHSH, LQKENI. V was clipped by 3 bases and J by 2 bases; unmatched bases: 4. The CDR3 is 14 amino acids. The chain's CDR3 is CASSPRQGAYEQYF. The CDR3 coding sequence is TGTGCCAGCTCACCCCGTCAGGGGGCCTACGAGCAGTACTTC.

This clone was detected only a few times. The V call is TRBV27, the J call TRBJ1-1; D not resolved. The CDR3 runs 15 residues. Trimming removed 6 bases at V and 0 bases at J, with 14 bases between. Looked up from germline, CDR1 is MNHEY and CDR2 is SMNVEV (reference sequence). CDR3 nucleotide sequence: TGTGCCAGCAGGCCTCAGGCAATAATGAACACTGAAGCTTTCTTT. It translates to CASRPQAIMNTEAFF.